This T cell receptor beta chain stems from a study of blood T cell repertoires in COVID-19 (dated by TCRdb to 2020 to 2022). With regard to the full study: Collaborator samples came from the United States, Italy and Spain and covered acute and convalescent phases of COVID-19. A de-identified subject ID, COVID-19 status, age in years and sex were almost always included in the sample metadata. Where HLA class I and class II types were available, the types were taken from metadata supplied by the sample provider, not from assay-based typing. Samples were obtained from the ongoing ImmuneRACE study (first 160 participants) and from some 1,200 subjects provided by 6 global collaborators. The repertoires were made available in a free public database intended to serve as a resource for research on the immune response to SARS-CoV-2. Deeply sampled blood TCRbeta repertoires from subjects exposed to, actively infected with, or recovered from COVID-19 were included in the dataset. The material from the prospective study consisted of cDNA or gDNA derived from T cells, B-cell-depleted T cells, or PBMCs.

Each collaborating institution followed its own protocols to collect whole blood in K2EDTA tubes. Collaborator samples were shipped for TCRbeta analysis as frozen whole blood, isolated PBMCs, or DNA extracted from either sample type. This clone appeared once. There is no known antigen for this receptor. No per-base quality is available; no much larger clone lies one base away. TCRbeta CDR3 regions were amplified from genomic DNA using the immunoSEQ Assay, a bias-controlled multiplex PCR. Regarding the original processing steps: Within the assay, amplification of reference gene primers was used to estimate how many nucleated cells each sample contained. To quantify the absolute abundance of each unique TCRbeta CDR3 rearrangement, sequence reads were collapsed and filtered. Productive Simpson clonality was computed per sample as the square root of Simpson's diversity index over productive rearrangements. Sourced from immuneACCESS, this table was stored by TCRdb with only in-frame sequences that have V and J called. A share of the clones is absent; for the studies checked, an unresolved V gene accounts for under half, and the remainder has no known explanation. V and J calls and clone size come straight from that table; D and trimming were deduced from the DNA. This sample holds fewer than 30,000 clones; 92% were observed only once. The ten most abundant clones make up roughly 2.8% of the sample.

CDR1 PRHDT and CDR2 FYEKMQ were looked up in the germline V gene (reference sequence). V and J are trimmed by 1 base and 3 bases, and the gene matches miss 17 bases of the junction. The CDR3 has 20 amino acids, counting the end cysteine and phenylalanine. Kept here is only the CDR3 DNA, which spans 60 bases and is read in frame from base 1. Broad study findings and their caveats: How much clinical and demographic metadata was included differed by source and by participant, and the metadata was provided uncurated.

This receptor was taken from a human donor in a cohort sampled during active COVID-19. The chain employs TRBV13 and TRBJ2-3; 9 central nucleotides agree with TRBD2. Sequenced: peripheral blood. The CDR3 protein is CASSLVAGSGGAYSTDTQYF. DNA sequence: TGTGCCAGCAGCTTAGTCGCGGGTAGCGGGGGTGCCTACAGTACAGATACGCAGTATTTT.